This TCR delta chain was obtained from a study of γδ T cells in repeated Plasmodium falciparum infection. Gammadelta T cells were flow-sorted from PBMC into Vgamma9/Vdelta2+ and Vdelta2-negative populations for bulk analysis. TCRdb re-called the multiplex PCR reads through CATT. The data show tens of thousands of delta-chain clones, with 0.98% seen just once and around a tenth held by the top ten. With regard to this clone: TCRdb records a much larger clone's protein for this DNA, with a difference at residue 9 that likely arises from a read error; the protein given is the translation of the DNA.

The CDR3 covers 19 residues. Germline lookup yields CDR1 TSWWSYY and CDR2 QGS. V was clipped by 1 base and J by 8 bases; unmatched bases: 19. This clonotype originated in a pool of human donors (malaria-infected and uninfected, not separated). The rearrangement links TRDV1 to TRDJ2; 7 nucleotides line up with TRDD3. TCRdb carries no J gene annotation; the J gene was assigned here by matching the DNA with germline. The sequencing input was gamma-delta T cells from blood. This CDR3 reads CALGEPLKATWGYSAQLFF. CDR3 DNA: TGTGCTCTTGGGGAACCTCTTAAAGCGACCTGGGGGTACAGCGCACAACTCTTCTTT.